Shown below are 4 T cell receptor beta chains from a single sample sequenced in a study of blood T cell repertoires in COVID-19. Sequencing was performed with immunoSEQ multiplex PCR; in TCRdb, only in-frame clones are kept and a portion is missing. The table includes about 350,000 clones, roughly 90% detected once. Sequenced: PBMCs or T cells enriched from blood (not recorded which). The source of these receptors is a woman in her twenties or thirties who had recovered from COVID-19.

The chain employs TRBV3-1 (or the pseudogene TRBV3-2) and TRBJ2-1; D may be TRBD1 (6 bases). The germline gives CDR1 LGHDT, CDR2 YNNKEL (reference sequence). Deletions cut 4 bases from V and 0 bases from J, with 16 bases between. The CDR3 runs 17 residues. The CDR3 region is CASSPVLDRRSYNEQFF. In DNA form, the CDR3 reads TGTGCCAGCAGCCCCGTCCTCGACAGGCGCTCCTACAATGAGCAGTTCTTC.

This clone was seen just once. The chain links TRBV3-1 (or the pseudogene TRBV3-2) to TRBJ1-1; 8 nucleotides match TRBD1. The CDR3 covers 16 residues. V shed 4 bases, J shed 6 bases, and the junction held 13 bases outside the gene matches. Germline V lookup: CDR1 LGHDT, CDR2 YNNKEL (reference sequence). This CDR3 reads CASSPRETGVLAEAFF. CDR3 sequence (DNA): TGTGCCAGCAGCCCCCGGGAGACAGGGGTTTTGGCTGAAGCTTTCTTT.

V is TRBV18 and J is TRBJ2-4; 8 nucleotides line up with TRBD2. V gave up 2 bases and J gave up 6 bases; unmatched junction bases: 3. Germline V lookup: CDR1 KGHSH, CDR2 LQKENI. The CDR3 is made up of 14 amino acids. CDR3 amino acids: CASSPGGGRNIQYF. In DNA, the CDR3 is TGTGCCAGCTCACCAGGCGGGGGGCGAAACATTCAGTACTTC.

A word on this clone: This specimen includes other DNA sequences encoding the same CDR3. The chain employs TRBV3-1 (or the pseudogene TRBV3-2) and TRBJ1-1; D is ambiguous. This CDR3 has 13 amino acids. Germline lookup yields CDR1 LGHDT and CDR2 YNNKEL (reference sequence). V dropped 3 bases and J dropped 1 base, with 6 bases sitting between them. The CDR3 coding sequence is TGTGCCAGCAGCCAGGCAGGGAACACTGAAGCTTTCTTT. Translation: CASSQAGNTEAFF.